This TCR beta chain derives from a study of shared clonotypes between healthy human individuals. At a deep level, the assay was run. The method was immunoSEQ multiplex PCR; TCRdb's version includes in-frame clones alone and lacks a portion of them. The repertoire includes 1 million to 1.2 million clones, around 77% of them detected once, and almost 0.9% sits in the top ten. Remarks on this clone: Its antigen is unidentified.

General study points: Across four donors, naive CD4 shared roughly 5%, naive CD8 about 3.2%, memory CD4 more than 2%, memory CD8 0.4% to 0.5%.

Deletions cut 2 bases from V and 6 bases from J, with 15 bases between. The CDR3 is made up of 15 amino acids. CDR1 and CDR2 (germline): MNHEY, SVGAGI. Participating donors were healthy, HIV-negative adults free of recent acute infections or vaccinations. Material for sequencing was memory CD4+ T cells from PBMCs. Subset given: CD45RA-negative fraction. This TCR was recovered from a man between 18 and 29 years old in good health. Some clones in this sample may be carry-over from other donors' samples. This chain connects TRBV6-5 to TRBJ2-3, with D tentatively TRBD2 (6 bases). In nucleotides, the CDR3 is TGTGCCAGCAGTTACGAGGGTGGGGGGATCGATACGCAGTATTTT. Protein: CASSYEGGGIDTQYF.